What follows are 29 T cell receptor beta chains derived from one specimen sequenced in a study of cytomegalovirus exposure and HLA in healthy donors. The primer mix had 60 Vbeta and 13 Jbeta primers. The data were produced by immunoSEQ multiplex PCR, yet TCRdb's version contains in-frame clones alone and is incomplete. This sample carries around 140,000 clones, approximately 86% of them seen once, and the ten largest clones take roughly 0.5%. The specimen was PBMCs. Every receptor here comes from a woman in her thirties or forties in good health and CMV-seronegative.

The V and J genes are TRBV30 and TRBJ2-1, with 14 bases that match TRBD2. V shed 0 bases and J 7 bases; nucleotides not matched to a gene: 5. The CDR3 consists of 16 residues. Looked up from germline, CDR1 is GTSNPN and CDR2 is SVGIG (reference sequence). CDR3 sequence reads: CAWSVLGTSGSNEQFF. CDR3 DNA: TGTGCCTGGAGTGTATTGGGGACTAGCGGGAGTAATGAGCAGTTCTTC.

The rearrangement joins TRBV5-1 to TRBJ1-2, with TRBD1 matching 9 bases. J gave up 8 bases and V 5 bases, and 7 bases lay outside the gene matches. The CDR3 totals 13 residues. CDR1 and CDR2 (germline): SGHRS, YFSETQ. The CDR3 nucleotides are TGCGCCAGCAGTCCGGACAGGGGAGGAGGCTACACCTTC. Translation gives CASSPDRGGGYTF.

The genes are TRBV5-1 and TRBJ2-7, with 10 bases that match TRBD1. Trimming removed 2 bases from V and 5 bases from J; junction bases left unmatched: 16. Germline V lookup: CDR1 SGHRS, CDR2 YFSETQ. CDR3 length: 18 amino acids. CDR3 loop: CASSFRDRGAGEIHEQYF. CDR3 in DNA: TGCGCCAGCAGCTTCCGGGACAGGGGAGCAGGGGAGATCCACGAGCAGTACTTC. The whole variable domain, filled in from reference TRBV5-1 and TRBJ2-7, reads KAGVTQTPRYLIKTRGQQVTLSCSPISGHRSVSWYQQTPGQGLQFLFEYFSETQRNKGNFPGRFSGRQFSNSRSEMNVSTLELGDSALYLCASSFRDRGAGEIHEQYFGPGTRLTVT.

The CDR3 region is CASSQASGRTDTQYF. Written as DNA, the CDR3 is TGTGCCAGCAGCCAAGCTAGCGGGAGGACAGATACGCAGTATTTT. The chain uses TRBV4-2 and TRBJ2-3, with 11 bases that match TRBD2. Germline V gene sequence: CDR1 LGHNA, CDR2 YNFKEQ. This CDR3 has 15 amino acids. V lost 1 base and J lost 3; bases outside the gene matches: 0.

The chain is built from TRBV10-3 and TRBJ1-1; 12 nucleotides match TRBD1. The CDR3 extends over 13 amino acids. After removal of 8 bases from V and 3 bases from J, the junction contained 1 base not matched to a gene. CDR1 and CDR2 from the germline V gene are ENHRY and SYGVKD. CDR3 DNA: TGTGCCATCGGGACAGGGGGCTACACTGAAGCTTTCTTT. Translated, it gives CAIGTGGYTEAFF.

The chain links TRBV7-9 to TRBJ2-3; 9 nucleotides line up with TRBD2. The germline V gene encodes CDR1 SEHNR and CDR2 FQNEAQ (reference sequence). Trimming removed 8 bases from V and 2 bases from J; junction bases left unmatched: 8. CDR3 length: 15 amino acids. The CDR3 sequence: CASGNSGRITDTQYF. CDR3 nucleotide sequence: TGTGCCAGCGGCAATAGCGGGAGAATCACAGATACGCAGTATTTT.

V gene TRBV10-3 combines with J gene TRBJ2-5, with 10 positions matching TRBD1. The CDR3 sequence is 15 residues long. The germline V gene has CDR1 ENHRY and CDR2 SYGVKD. V lost 6 bases to trimming and J lost 4 bases; unmatched junction nucleotides: 8. The CDR3 reads CAIRGGTGVGETQYF. DNA for the CDR3: TGTGCCATCAGGGGAGGGACAGGGGTTGGAGAGACCCAGTACTTC.

The chain links TRBV13 to TRBJ2-1, with D maybe TRBD2 (6 bases). Germline V CDR1 and CDR2: PRHDT, FYEKMQ (reference sequence). This CDR3 has 13 amino acids. V lost 5 bases to trimming and J lost 13 bases, with 18 bases between them. The CDR3 sequence is CASSLNRDSSQFF. In DNA form, the CDR3 reads TGTGCCAGCAGCCTCAACCGGGACTCCAGCCAGTTCTTC.

The chain uses TRBV7-8 and TRBJ2-3, with D uncertain. The CDR3 length is 14 residues. Germline loops: CDR1 SGHVS, CDR2 FQNEAQ. Between the trimmed V and J ends, which lost 5 bases and 2 bases, there was a span of 11 bases. The CDR3 sequence is CASSPLFPTDTQYF. DNA of the CDR3: TGTGCCAGCAGCCCACTCTTTCCCACAGATACGCAGTATTTT.

This clone was observed a few times. The chain combines TRBV2 with TRBJ2-7, with TRBD1 identical over 9 bases. This CDR3 has 14 residues. Germline V gives CDR1 SNHLY, CDR2 FYNNEI. The V segment lost 5 bases and the J segment 3 bases; nucleotides outside the gene matches: 5. In nucleotides, the CDR3 is TGTGCCAGCAGTCCCCTGGACAGGGGCTACGAGCAGTACTTC. Its translation is CASSPLDRGYEQYF. Complete variable domain (other parts from reference TRBV2 and TRBJ2-7): EPEVTQTPSHQVTQMGQEVILRCVPISNHLYFYWYRQILGQKVEFLVSFYNNEISEKSEIFDDQFSVERPDGSNFTLKIRSTKLEDSAMYFCASSPLDRGYEQYFGPGTRLTVT.

The chain joins TRBV21-1 to TRBJ2-7; TRBD2, the table's D call, lacks a check against the DNA. TRBV21-1 is listed as a pseudogene. The CDR3 totals 14 residues. The chain's CDR3 is CASKKGREPREQYF. Written as DNA, the CDR3 is TGTGCCAGCAAGAAAGGGCGGGAGCCTCGCGAGCAGTACTTC.

The chain recombines TRBV11-3 with TRBJ2-1, with unresolved D. This CDR3 region has 12 residues. V lost 1 base and J lost 4, with 2 bases in between. From germline, CDR1 is SGHNT and CDR2 YENEEA. The CDR3 DNA follows: TGTGCCAGCAGCTTAGCGTACAATGAGCAGTTCTTC. It specifies CASSLAYNEQFF.

This chain uses TRBV11-3 with TRBJ2-2, with 10 bases lining up with TRBD2. Germline V gene lookup returns CDR1 SGHNT and CDR2 YENEEA. This CDR3 has 16 amino acids. V lost 5 bases to trimming and J lost 2 bases; unmatched junction nucleotides: 5. The CDR3 is CASSGGLARNTGELFF. In DNA form, the CDR3 reads TGTGCCAGCAGCGGGGGACTAGCGCGCAACACCGGGGAGCTGTTTTTT.

This chain connects TRBV5-6 to TRBJ2-7; a weak D match, TRBD2 (6 bases). CDR3 size: 17 residues. Germline CDR1 reads SGHDT; CDR2 reads YYEEEE. The V and J ends lost 3 bases and 4 bases respectively, with 23 bases between them. CDR3 protein: CASSSSRMEGPGYEQYF. As DNA, the CDR3 is TGTGCCAGCAGCTCGAGTAGGATGGAGGGCCCGGGGTACGAGCAGTACTTC.

The rearrangement uses TRBV5-1 and TRBJ1-6, with 10 positions matching TRBD1. The CDR3 sequence is 16 residues long. V trimming: 0 bases; J trimming: 7 bases; junction bases outside the gene matches: 4. The V gene's germline CDR1 is SGHRS and CDR2 YFSETQ. CDR3 in DNA: TGCGCCAGCAGCTTGGCGTGGGGACAGGGGAATTCACCCCTCCACTTT. Protein sequence: CASSLAWGQGNSPLHF. The entire variable domain, with the rest obtained from reference TRBV5-1 and TRBJ1-6, is as follows: KAGVTQTPRYLIKTRGQQVTLSCSPISGHRSVSWYQQTPGQGLQFLFEYFSETQRNKGNFPGRFSGRQFSNSRSEMNVSTLELGDSALYLCASSLAWGQGNSPLHFGNGTRLTVT.

This clone was found once. CDR3 protein: CASSLVAGWSDTQYF. The DNA for the CDR3 is TGTGCCAGCAGCTTAGTAGCGGGATGGTCAGATACGCAGTATTTT. This chain connects TRBV7-2 to TRBJ2-3, with 8 positions matching TRBD2. Trimming removed 1 base from V and 4 bases from J; junction bases left unmatched: 4. CDR3 length: 15 amino acids. Per the germline V gene, CDR1 is SGHTA and CDR2 is FQGNSA.

CDR3 nucleotide sequence: TGTGCCAGCAGCCAAGGTTGGGGCGGAGAGACCCAGTACTTC. It is translated as CASSQGWGGETQYF. The J gene is TRBJ2-5, the V gene TRBV4-2, with D perhaps matching TRBD1 (5 bases). CDR1 and CDR2 from the germline V gene are LGHNA and YNFKEQ. The CDR3 has 14 residues. With 1 base removed from V and 4 bases from J, the gap between germline ends came to 10 bases.

The chain joins TRBV28 to TRBJ2-7, with 8 nucleotides matching TRBD2. The CDR3 length is 13 residues. Unmatched junction bases numbered 6, after V lost 10 bases and J lost 1 base. The germline CDR1 and CDR2 sequences are MDHEN and SYDVKM. The DNA for the CDR3 is TGTGCCACCTTAGCGGGGACTTCCTACGAGCAGTACTTC. This gives the protein CATLAGTSYEQYF.

The chain has TRBV2 and TRBJ2-7, with a weak D call TRBD1 (5 bases). CDR1 is SNHLY and CDR2 is FYNNEI in the germline V gene. Trimming cost V 1 base and J 0 bases, with 10 bases left between them. The CDR3 length is 15 residues. The CDR3 region has the DNA TGTGCCAGCAGTGAAGGGCCAGGGATCTCCTACGAGCAGTACTTC. Protein: CASSEGPGISYEQYF.

The chain has TRBV6-1 and TRBJ1-5; D may be TRBD1 (6 bases). The V gene's germline CDR1 is MNHNS and CDR2 SASEGT. V lost 5 bases and J 4 bases, leaving 15 bases between the germline ends. This CDR3 has 15 residues. The CDR3 reads CASSSLGARNQPQHF. DNA of the CDR3: TGTGCCAGCAGTTCTTTGGGGGCACGAAATCAGCCCCAGCATTTT.

The V call is TRBV2, the J call TRBJ2-7, with D possibly being TRBD2 (5 bases). The V gene's germline CDR1 is SNHLY and CDR2 FYNNEI. The V end was cut by 4 bases, the J end by 5 bases, with 18 bases between. This CDR3 is built from 15 residues. The CDR3 loop is CASSGPGNPSDEQYF. The CDR3 DNA reads TGTGCCAGCAGTGGTCCGGGAAACCCATCGGACGAGCAGTACTTC.

The J gene is TRBJ2-1, the V gene TRBV28; 13 nucleotides agree with TRBD2. V gave up 1 base and J gave up 3 bases; unmatched junction bases: 21. The CDR3 runs 23 residues. CDR1 MDHEN and CDR2 SYDVKM come from the germline V gene. The CDR3 DNA follows: TGTGCCAGCAGTTTATTTTACAGGGGACTGCCCGGGACTAGCGGGATGAGCTACAATGAGCAGTTCTTC. Its protein product is CASSLFYRGLPGTSGMSYNEQFF. The full variable domain, in which reference TRBV28 and TRBJ2-1 provide the parts outside the CDR3, is DVKVTQSSRYLVKRTGEKVFLECVQDMDHENMFWYRQDPGLGLRLIYFSYDVKMKEKGDIPEGYSVSREKKERFSLILESASTNQTSMYLCASSLFYRGLPGTSGMSYNEQFFGPGTRLTVL.

This clone was seen only a few times. The gene calls are TRBV19 and TRBJ2-3, with TRBD1 matching 8 bases. The CDR3 contains 15 residues. Unmatched junction bases numbered 10, after V lost 7 bases and J lost 4 bases. Germline CDR1 is LNHDA and CDR2 is SQIVND (reference sequence). The CDR3 DNA sequence: TGTGCCAGTACCTCGGGGGACAGGACGGCAGATACGCAGTATTTT. Amino acid sequence: CASTSGDRTADTQYF. The whole variable domain, filled in from reference TRBV19 and TRBJ2-3, reads DGGITQSPKYLFRKEGQNVTLSCEQNLNHDAMYWYRQDPGQGLRLIYYSQIVNDFQKGDIAEGYSVSREKKESFPLTVTSAQKNPTAFYLCASTSGDRTADTQYFGPGTRLTVL.

The rearrangement uses TRBV2 and TRBJ2-7; a weak D match, TRBD1 (6 bases). Deletions cut 3 bases from V and 2 bases from J, with 14 bases between. Germline V gives CDR1 SNHLY, CDR2 FYNNEI. CDR3 length equals 15 residues. The CDR3 reads CASSDEGVGPYEQYF. The CDR3 bases are TGTGCCAGCAGTGATGAGGGGGTGGGCCCCTACGAGCAGTACTTC.

This clone was detected only once. The V call is TRBV7-9, the J call TRBJ2-2; D is perhaps TRBD2 (5 bases). V shed 5 bases and J shed 7 bases, with 23 bases lying between them. The germline V gene has CDR1 SEHNR and CDR2 FQNEAQ (reference sequence). The CDR3 length is 17 residues. CDR3 DNA: TGTGCCAGCAGCCCCACCCCGAGCTTACAAGAGGGCGGGGAGCTGTTTTTT. This gives the protein CASSPTPSLQEGGELFF.

The chain links TRBV23-1 to TRBJ2-1, with TRBD2 identical over 9 bases. TRBV23-1 is classed as an ORF, of uncertain function. V dropped 8 bases and J dropped 6; count of bases not matched to a gene: 11. CDR3 size: 15 residues. CDR3 amino acids: CASLVAGAPSNEQFF. The CDR3 DNA is TGCGCCAGCTTAGTAGCGGGAGCCCCCAGCAATGAGCAGTTCTTC.

This chain connects TRBV5-5 to TRBJ2-1; the match to TRBD2 covers 10 bases. The junction had 7 bases not matched to a gene; V was cut back by 0 bases and J by 4 bases. This CDR3 contains 17 residues. CDR1 is SGHKS, CDR2 YYEKEE, per germline (reference sequence). CDR3 protein: CASSLGAGGPKYNEQFF. DNA for the CDR3: TGTGCCAGCAGCTTGGGAGCGGGAGGGCCTAAGTACAATGAGCAGTTCTTC. The entire variable domain, with the rest obtained from reference TRBV5-5 and TRBJ2-1, is as follows: DAGVTQSPTHLIKTRGQQVTLRCSPISGHKSVSWYQQVLGQGPQFIFQYYEKEERGRGNFPDRFSARQFPNYSSELNVNALLLGDSALYLCASSLGAGGPKYNEQFFGPGTRLTVL.

The J gene is TRBJ2-7, the V gene TRBV7-2; 7 bases are shared with TRBD2. This CDR3 is built from 16 residues. The germline V gene has CDR1 SGHTA and CDR2 FQGNSA. J gave up 1 base and V 5 bases, and 11 bases lay outside the gene matches. For the CDR3, the DNA is TGTGCCAGCAGCCGAAGGGCGGGACTAACGTCCTACGAGCAGTACTTC. This gives the protein CASSRRAGLTSYEQYF.

J is TRBJ2-7 and V is TRBV5-4; a weak D match, TRBD2 (6 bases). CDR3 length equals 14 residues. CDR1 SGHNT and CDR2 YYREEE come from the germline V gene (reference sequence). Trimming removed 4 bases at V and 6 bases at J, with 17 bases between. CDR3 DNA: TGTGCCAGCAGCCCCGGGGGAGGCCAGGGCGAGCAGTACTTC. Translated: CASSPGGGQGEQYF.